Listed here is a single TCR beta chain. Germline V lookup: CDR1 LNHDA, CDR2 SQIVND (reference sequence). V lost 4 bases to trimming and J lost 2 bases; unmatched junction nucleotides: 7. This CDR3 contains 16 residues. This sample stems from a study of control samples from healthy donors and cancer patients. The repertoire was sequenced with immunoSEQ multiplex PCR; TCRdb's copy has only in-frame clones and lacks some. The data contain fewer than 120,000 clones, roughly 90% of them singletons. This receptor was obtained from a woman aged 55-69 years with lung cancer. The chain joins TRBV19 to TRBJ1-5; TRBD1 agrees at 8 bases. Sequenced: PBMCs. The DNA of the CDR3 is TGTGCCAGTAGTACCCTCGGGACAGGAGGCAATCAGCCCCAGCATTTT. This sequence encodes CASSTLGTGGNQPQHF.